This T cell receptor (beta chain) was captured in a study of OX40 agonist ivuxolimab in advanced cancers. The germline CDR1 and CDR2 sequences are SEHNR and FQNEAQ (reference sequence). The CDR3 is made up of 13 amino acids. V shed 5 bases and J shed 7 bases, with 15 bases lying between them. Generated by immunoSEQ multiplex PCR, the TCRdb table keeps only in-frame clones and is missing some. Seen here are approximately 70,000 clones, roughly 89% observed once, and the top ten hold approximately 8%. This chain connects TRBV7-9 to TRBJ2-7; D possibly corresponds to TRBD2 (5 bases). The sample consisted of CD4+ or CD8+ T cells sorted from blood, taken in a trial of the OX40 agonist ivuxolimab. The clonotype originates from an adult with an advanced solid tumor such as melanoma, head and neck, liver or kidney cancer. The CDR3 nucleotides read TGTGCCAGCAGCCGGTCAGAGGGCAGGGAGCAGTACTTC. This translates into CASSRSEGREQYF.